The rows below give T cell receptor beta chains drawn from one sample of a study of T cells after yellow fever vaccination. MiXCR was run by TCRdb on the 5' RACE reads, yielding one entry per CDR3 protein. This sample has 250,000 to 400,000 distinct CDR3 sequences; 3.5% to 5% occur once, and the top ten carry approximately 19%. The material was PBMCs, obtained 15 days after the yellow fever booster vaccination. Source of these receptors: a man younger than 35 who received the YFV17D yellow fever vaccine. Both conserved end residues are part of each CDR3. The D gene is left open where the match is weak. Rows give clone size only sometimes, using once, few, many, or a class for an expanded clone.

v_gene	d_gene	abundance	j_gene	CDR3aa	CDR3nt
TRBV7-8	NA	NA	TRBJ2-3	CASSWRRGMRDTQYF	TGTGCCAGCAGCTGGAGGCGGGGAATGAGAGATACGCAGTATTTT
TRBV3-1	NA	many	TRBJ1-1	CASSTRQGFTEAFF	TGTGCCAGCAGCACGCGGCAGGGGTTTACTGAAGCTTTCTTT
TRBV19	NA	NA	TRBJ1-1	CASSLRTAEAFF	TGTGCCAGTAGTCTAAGGACGGCTGAAGCTTTCTTT
TRBV12-3/TRBV12-4	TRBD1	many	TRBJ1-1	CASSPLTGFGTEAFF	TGTGCCAGCAGTCCTTTGACAGGGTTCGGCACTGAAGCTTTCTTT
TRBV9	NA	many	TRBJ2-1	CASSEGEDYNEQFF	TGTGCCAGCAGCGAGGGGGAAGACTACAATGAGCAGTTCTTC
TRBV6-1	NA	NA	TRBJ2-7	CASSRRGDEQYF	TGTGCCAGCAGCAGAAGGGGGGACGAGCAGTACTTC
TRBV10-3	TRBD1	NA	TRBJ2-4	CAISESWDRERNIQYF	TGTGCCATCAGTGAGTCATGGGACAGGGAGCGGAACATTCAGTACTTC
TRBV7-8	NA	NA	TRBJ1-2	CASSLEGTGYTF	TGTGCCAGCAGCTTAGAAGGAACCGGCTACACCTTC
TRBV11-2	NA	many	TRBJ1-6	CASSRGYSPLHF	TGTGCCAGCAGCAGGGGGTATTCACCCCTCCACTTT
TRBV20-1	TRBD2	few	TRBJ2-5	CSSPPSGGHQETQYF	TGCAGCTCCCCCCCCAGCGGGGGGCACCAAGAGACCCAGTACTTC
TRBV25-1	NA	many	TRBJ2-5	CASGGETGGETQYF	TGTGCCAGCGGGGGGGAGACAGGCGGAGAGACCCAGTACTTC
TRBV12-3/TRBV12-4	NA	few	TRBJ1-1	CASSFLDSITEAFF	TGTGCCAGCAGTTTCCTGGACAGCATTACTGAAGCTTTCTTT
TRBV7-2	TRBD2	many	TRBJ2-1	CASSPGNGLAGGPEQFF	TGTGCCAGCAGCCCCGGTAATGGACTAGCGGGGGGCCCCGAGCAGTTCTTC
TRBV20-1	TRBD1	many	TRBJ1-2	CSASLDRVPDGYTF	TGCAGTGCTAGCTTGGACAGGGTCCCGGATGGCTACACCTTC
TRBV7-9	NA	few	TRBJ2-3	CASSLEGSLTDTQYF	TGTGCCAGCAGCTTAGAGGGCAGTCTCACAGATACGCAGTATTTT
TRBV5-4	TRBD1	few	TRBJ2-3	CASSSPDRATDTQYF	TGTGCCAGCAGCTCACCGGACAGGGCGACAGATACGCAGTATTTT
TRBV24-1	NA	few	TRBJ1-4	CATGRGMNEKLFF	TGTGCCACCGGCCGGGGGATGAATGAAAAACTGTTTTTT
TRBV6-5	TRBD1	NA	TRBJ2-7	CASSYTGTDLGYEQYF	TGTGCCAGCAGTTACACTGGGACAGATCTCGGCTACGAGCAGTACTTC
TRBV6-5	TRBD2	few	TRBJ2-7	CASSWGGGPGEQYF	TGTGCCAGCAGTTGGGGCGGGGGTCCAGGCGAGCAGTACTTC
TRBV4-3	NA	many	TRBJ2-1	CASSQGVDTSYNEQFF	TGCGCCAGCAGCCAAGGAGTGGACACGTCCTACAATGAGCAGTTCTTC
TRBV18	NA	many	TRBJ2-4	CASSPPIRILNIQYF	TGTGCCAGCTCACCACCGATCCGGATCTTAAACATTCAGTACTTC
TRBV27	NA	many	TRBJ1-6	CASRGSGSYNSPLHF	TGTGCCAGCAGGGGCAGTGGCTCCTATAATTCACCCCTCCACTTT